These T cell receptor beta chains were read from a single sample in a study of cytomegalovirus exposure and HLA in healthy donors. Generated by immunoSEQ multiplex PCR, the TCRdb table keeps only in-frame clones and is missing some. Of 200,000 or so clones detected, approximately 88% appear once; the ten largest clones hold approximately 2.4%. Sequenced material: PBMCs. These receptors originate from a woman in her 50s in good health and CMV-seropositive. Each CDR3 is given with its conserved first and last residue. A D gene is named only where the DNA matches it firmly. The size of a clone is reported for some rows only, either as once, few or many, or as a class for expanded clones.

CDR3 protein: CASSQVPPGYTEAFF
CDR3 DNA: TGCGCCAGCAGCCAAGTCCCCCCAGGATACACTGAAGCTTTCTTT
J gene: TRBJ1-1
D gene: .
V gene: TRBV4-1
clone size: few

CDR3 protein: CASSLDLHTGELFF
CDR3 DNA: TGTGCCAGCAGCTTAGACTTACACACCGGGGAGCTGTTTTTT
J gene: TRBJ2-2
D gene: .
V gene: TRBV7-9
clone size: .

CDR3 protein: CAISDLELAAQYF
CDR3 DNA: TGTGCCATCAGTGACCTCGAGTTGGCGGCCCAGTACTTC
J gene: TRBJ2-5
D gene: .
V gene: TRBV10-3
clone size: .

CDR3 protein: CASSLHLDRGLAKNIQYF
CDR3 DNA: TGTGCCAGCAGCTTACATCTGGACAGGGGCTTAGCCAAAAACATTCAGTACTTC
J gene: TRBJ2-4
D gene: TRBD1
V gene: TRBV7-2
clone size: .

CDR3 protein: CASSPTGGGQPQHF
CDR3 DNA: TGTGCCAGCAGCCCAACAGGGGGCGGCCAGCCCCAGCATTTT
J gene: TRBJ1-5
D gene: TRBD1
V gene: TRBV28
clone size: .

CDR3 protein: CASRSHGGMNTGELFF
CDR3 DNA: TGTGCCAGCAGGTCACACGGGGGGATGAACACCGGGGAGCTGTTTTTT
J gene: TRBJ2-2
D gene: TRBD2
V gene: TRBV7-9
clone size: .

CDR3 protein: CASSEWGRSLSYEQYF
CDR3 DNA: TGTGCCAGCAGTGAATGGGGCAGGTCCCTCTCCTACGAGCAGTACTTC
J gene: TRBJ2-7
D gene: .
V gene: TRBV6-1
clone size: .

CDR3 protein: CASSGGADTDTQYF
CDR3 DNA: TGTGCCAGCAGCGGGGGCGCTGACACAGATACGCAGTATTTT
J gene: TRBJ2-3
D gene: .
V gene: TRBV9
clone size: once

CDR3 protein: CAWSMAGGDTEAFF
CDR3 DNA: TGTGCCTGGAGTATGGCGGGGGGGGACACTGAAGCTTTCTTT
J gene: TRBJ1-1
D gene: .
V gene: TRBV30
clone size: .

CDR3 protein: CASSFGLPNTGELFF
CDR3 DNA: TGCGCCAGCAGCTTCGGACTACCAAACACCGGGGAGCTGTTTTTT
J gene: TRBJ2-2
D gene: .
V gene: TRBV5-1
clone size: .

CDR3 protein: CAISDGGTWPLHF
CDR3 DNA: TGTGCCATCAGTGACGGGGGAACGTGGCCCCTCCACTTT
J gene: TRBJ1-6
D gene: .
V gene: TRBV10-3
clone size: .

CDR3 protein: CASSPLDRAPTSGNTIYF
CDR3 DNA: TGTGCCAGCTCACCACTCGACAGGGCCCCCACCTCTGGAAACACCATATATTTT
J gene: TRBJ1-3
D gene: TRBD1
V gene: TRBV18
clone size: .

CDR3 protein: CASSVREGRDNSPLHF
CDR3 DNA: TGTGCCAGCAGCGTTCGGGAGGGACGGGACAATTCACCCCTCCACTTT
J gene: TRBJ1-6
D gene: .
V gene: TRBV7-2
clone size: .

CDR3 protein: CASSQRLLAGADTQYF
CDR3 DNA: TGCGCCAGCAGCCAGCGCTTACTAGCGGGCGCAGATACGCAGTATTTT
J gene: TRBJ2-3
D gene: TRBD2
V gene: TRBV5-1
clone size: .

CDR3 protein: CASSLAGGNTGELFF
CDR3 DNA: TGTGCCAGCAGCTTAGCGGGGGGGAACACCGGGGAGCTGTTTTTT
J gene: TRBJ2-2
D gene: .
V gene: TRBV7-6
clone size: few

CDR3 protein: CASSGGGRVEAFF
CDR3 DNA: TGTGCCAGCAGTGGGGGGGGTAGGGTTGAAGCTTTCTTT
J gene: TRBJ1-1
D gene: .
V gene: TRBV7-2
clone size: .

CDR3 protein: CASSPDREYGYTF
CDR3 DNA: TGCGCCAGCAGCCCTGACAGGGAGTATGGCTACACCTTC
J gene: TRBJ1-2
D gene: TRBD1
V gene: TRBV5-1
clone size: .

CDR3 protein: CASIRDRGSYEQYF
CDR3 DNA: TGTGCCAGCATTCGGGACAGGGGCTCCTACGAGCAGTACTTC
J gene: TRBJ2-7
D gene: TRBD1
V gene: TRBV6-1
clone size: once

CDR3 protein: CASTGGTGNYNSPLHF
CDR3 DNA: TGTGCCAGCACCGGAGGGACAGGGAATTATAATTCACCCCTCCACTTT
J gene: TRBJ1-6
D gene: TRBD1
V gene: TRBV28
clone size: once

CDR3 protein: CATSRDRGPGSYNEQFF
CDR3 DNA: TGTGCCACCAGCAGAGATCGAGGTCCCGGGTCCTACAATGAGCAGTTCTTC
J gene: TRBJ2-1
D gene: .
V gene: TRBV15
clone size: .

CDR3 protein: CASSRQGGETQYF
CDR3 DNA: TGTGCCAGCAGTCGACAGGGAGGCGAGACCCAGTACTTC
J gene: TRBJ2-5
D gene: .
V gene: TRBV2
clone size: .

CDR3 protein: CASSLEWGADTQYF
CDR3 DNA: TGCGCCAGCAGCTTGGAATGGGGAGCAGATACGCAGTATTTT
J gene: TRBJ2-3
D gene: .
V gene: TRBV5-1
clone size: .